The text below deals with one T cell receptor beta chain. This table comes from immunoSEQ multiplex PCR, and its TCRdb copy is limited to in-frame clones, with some not included. The repertoire holds 40,000 or so clones, with about 47% as singletons. CDR1 is SGHNT, CDR2 YYREEE, per germline (reference sequence). V lost 0 bases, J lost 8 bases, and 8 bases lay in between. This CDR3 region has 13 residues. This entry is derived from a study of cytotoxic CD8 clonotypes in ibrutinib-treated CLL. This specimen consisted of PBMCs, obtained before ibrutinib treatment. The TCR sequence derives from a human donor with chronic lymphocytic leukemia. The chain joins TRBV5-4 to TRBJ1-4; the D is unclear. CDR3 in amino acids: CASSLDLTEKLFF. CDR3 nucleotides: TGTGCCAGCAGCTTGGACCTTACCGAAAAACTGTTTTTT.